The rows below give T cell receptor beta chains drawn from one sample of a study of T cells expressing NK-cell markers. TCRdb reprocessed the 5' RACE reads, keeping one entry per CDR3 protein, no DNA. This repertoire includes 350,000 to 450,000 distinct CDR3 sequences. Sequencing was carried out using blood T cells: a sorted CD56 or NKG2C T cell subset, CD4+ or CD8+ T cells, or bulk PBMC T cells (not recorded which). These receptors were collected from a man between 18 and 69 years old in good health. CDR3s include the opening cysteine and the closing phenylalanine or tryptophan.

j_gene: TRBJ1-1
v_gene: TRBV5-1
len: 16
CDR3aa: CASSLGQWGRDTEAFF

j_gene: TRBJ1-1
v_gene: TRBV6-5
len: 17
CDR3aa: CASSYSNGGVWNTEAFF

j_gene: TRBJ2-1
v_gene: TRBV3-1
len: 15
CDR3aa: CASSQDRPAYDEQFF

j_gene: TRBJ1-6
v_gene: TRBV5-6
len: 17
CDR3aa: CASSFRDKRSYNSPLHF

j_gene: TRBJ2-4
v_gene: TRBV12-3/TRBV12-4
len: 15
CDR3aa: CASTPQGAFKNIQYF

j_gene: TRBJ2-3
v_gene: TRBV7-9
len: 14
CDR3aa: CATPRGGGPDTQYF

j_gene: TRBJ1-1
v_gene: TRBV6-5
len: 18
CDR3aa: CASSSSRDRGRRNTEAFF

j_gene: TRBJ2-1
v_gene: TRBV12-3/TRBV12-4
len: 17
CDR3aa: CASNPGGAGATYNEQFF

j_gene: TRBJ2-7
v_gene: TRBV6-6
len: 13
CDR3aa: CASSRAGLEEQYF

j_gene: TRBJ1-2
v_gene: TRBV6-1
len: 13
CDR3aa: CASTTGTGGGYTF

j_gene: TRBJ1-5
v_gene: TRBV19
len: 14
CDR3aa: CASRADRAGQPQHF

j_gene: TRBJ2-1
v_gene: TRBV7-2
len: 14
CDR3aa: CASSSRGADNEQFF

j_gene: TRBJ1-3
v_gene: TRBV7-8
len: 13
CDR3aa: CASRLGSGNTIYF

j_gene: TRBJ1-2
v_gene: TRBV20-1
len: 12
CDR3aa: CNLPTGVRGYTF